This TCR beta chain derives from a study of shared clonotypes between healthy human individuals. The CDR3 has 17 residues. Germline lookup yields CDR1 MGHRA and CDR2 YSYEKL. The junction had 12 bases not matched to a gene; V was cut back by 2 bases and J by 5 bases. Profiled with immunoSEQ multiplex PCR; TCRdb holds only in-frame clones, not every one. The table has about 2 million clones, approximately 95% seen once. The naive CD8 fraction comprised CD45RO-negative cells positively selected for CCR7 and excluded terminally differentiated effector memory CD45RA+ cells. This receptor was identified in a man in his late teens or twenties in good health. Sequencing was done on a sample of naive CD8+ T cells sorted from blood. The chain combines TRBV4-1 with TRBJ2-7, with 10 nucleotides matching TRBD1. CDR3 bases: TGCGCCAGCAGCCAAAGGGGCCCGGGACAGGGGCTTCACGAGCAGTACTTC. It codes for CASSQRGPGQGLHEQYF.